Here is one TCR beta chain with its context. The record originates from a study of T cell responses to AZD1222 COVID-19 vaccine. As for the study in general: Investigators merged groups given second doses at roughly 4 or roughly 12 weeks.

The CDR3 is 16 residues long. V was shortened by 6 bases and J by 0 bases, with 20 bases between the two germline ends. CDR1 is SQVTM and CDR2 is ANQGSEA in the germline V gene. Using immunoSEQ multiplex PCR, the repertoire was profiled, and TCRdb retains in-frame clones only, with some absent. The repertoire holds around 63,000 clones, about 85% seen once, with around 19% in the top ten. Sequencing used peripheral blood, obtained on day 0 of AZD1222 vaccination. The chain uses TRBV29-1 and TRBJ1-2; perhaps TRBD1 as D (6 bases). The sequence derives from an adult in good health. The CDR3: CSVGKTGTLPNYGYTF. In DNA, the CDR3 is TGCAGCGTCGGGAAAACAGGGACCCTCCCTAACTATGGCTACACCTTC.